Sequencing of this T cell receptor (beta chain) was carried out in a study of T cells expressing NK-cell markers. Background on the study: Out of eight donors sequenced, seven tested HCMV-seropositive and the remaining one seronegative.

What made the TCR beta cDNA was 5'RACE template switching with UMIs. TCRdb processed the 5' RACE reads again and assigns one entry to each CDR3 protein, with no DNA. The specimen's table records a few hundred thousand distinct CDR3 sequences. CDR1 is SGHRS and CDR2 is YFSETQ in the germline V gene. This CDR3 region has 15 residues. The rearrangement joins TRBV5-1 to TRBJ1-1; checking the TCRdb D call of TRBD1 is not possible without DNA. Sequenced sample: blood T cells: a sorted CD56 or NKG2C T cell subset, CD4+ or CD8+ T cells, or bulk PBMC T cells (not recorded which). The clonotype originates from a man aged 18 to 69 in good health. This chain's CDR3 is CASSPVPRMNTEAFF.